These T cell receptor beta chains were read from a single sample in a study of blood T cell repertoires in COVID-19. The protocol was immunoSEQ multiplex PCR, while the TCRdb copy is restricted to in-frame clones and leaves out a portion. The data contain around 350,000 clones, around 87% of them seen just once; the ten biggest clones take up 3%. Specimen: peripheral blood. These receptors originate from a human donor in a cohort sampled during active COVID-19. Both conserved end residues are part of each CDR3. D genes are given only for firm matches. Where a row states a size, it is once, few, many or the class of an expanded clone; other rows omit it.

. | . | TRBJ1-2 | TRBV10-3 | TGTGCCATCAGTGAAGTTAGCGTGGGTGGCTACACCTTC | CAISEVSVGGYTF
. | TRBD1 | TRBJ1-6 | TRBV6-2/TRBV6-3 | TGTGCCAGCAGTCCGGGACAGTTCAATTCACCCCTCCACTTT | CASSPGQFNSPLHF
. | TRBD2 | TRBJ2-7 | TRBV10-3 | TGTGCCACCCGCGATGGGCTAGCGGTTTACGAGCAGTACTTC | CATRDGLAVYEQYF
few | . | TRBJ2-3 | TRBV2 | TGTGCCAGCGAGAAACGGGGATTGAACACAGATACGCAGTATTTT | CASEKRGLNTDTQYF
. | TRBD2 | TRBJ2-1 | TRBV7-9 | TGTGCCAGCAGCCCGCGGGGTCTAGCGGAGGATGAGCAGTTCTTC | CASSPRGLAEDEQFF
. | TRBD2 | TRBJ2-7 | TRBV10-3 | TGTGCCATCTCCCCTTCGGGACTAGCGGGAAGGAACGAGCAGTACTTC | CAISPSGLAGRNEQYF
. | . | TRBJ2-5 | TRBV5-1 | TGCGCCAGCAGCCCAGGACTACAAGAGACCCAGTACTTC | CASSPGLQETQYF
once | . | TRBJ2-7 | TRBV5-1 | TGCGCCAGCAGCCTCAGAAAACCACCCTACGAGCAGTACTTC | CASSLRKPPYEQYF
once | TRBD1 | TRBJ2-5 | TRBV14 | TGTGCCAGCAGCCGGGACAGGGAAGAGACCCAGTACTTC | CASSRDREETQYF
. | TRBD1 | TRBJ1-2 | TRBV5-4 | TGTGCCAGCAGCTCCCAGACAGGGGGCAACTATGGCTACACCTTC | CASSSQTGGNYGYTF
. | . | TRBJ2-6 | TRBV28 | TGTGCCAGCAGCCAGGGGATTGGCAACGTCCTGACTTTC | CASSQGIGNVLTF
many | . | TRBJ2-1 | TRBV5-4 | TGTGCCAGCAGCATAATAGGGGGGGACTACAATGAGCAGTTCTTC | CASSIIGGDYNEQFF
. | . | TRBJ1-2 | TRBV11-2 | TGTGCCAGCAGCTTAGGGGGGGATGGCTACACCTTC | CASSLGGDGYTF
. | . | TRBJ2-3 | TRBV7-2 | TGTGCCAGCAGCTTTGCGGGATCAATGAATACGCAGTATTTT | CASSFAGSMNTQYF
. | . | TRBJ1-1 | TRBV29-1 | TGCAGCGTTGATTTTTCCGAGATGTGGAACACTGAAGCTTTCTTT | CSVDFSEMWNTEAFF
. | TRBD1 | TRBJ2-5 | TRBV9 | TGTGCCAGCAGTGACGACAGGGGGGGAGAGACCCAGTACTTC | CASSDDRGGETQYF
. | TRBD2 | TRBJ2-7 | TRBV3-1/TRBV3-2 | TGTGCCAGCAGCCAAGATTGGGCTAGCGGGGGGCGCGAGCAGTACTTC | CASSQDWASGGREQYF
. | . | TRBJ2-2 | TRBV2 | TGTGCCAGCAGTGTCACGCTATTTGTTGCCGGGGAGCTGTTTTTT | CASSVTLFVAGELFF
. | . | TRBJ2-3 | TRBV19 | TGTGCCAGTAGTCCCCCTGGCGATACGCAGTATTTT | CASSPPGDTQYF
. | TRBD2 | TRBJ2-5 | TRBV11-2 | TGTGCCAGCAGCTTAACCCAAATAGCGGGGGAAAAGACCCAGTACTTC | CASSLTQIAGEKTQYF
. | TRBD2 | TRBJ2-7 | TRBV11-2 | TGTGCCAGCAGCTTAGATCTTGCGGGGGGGGGCTACGAGCAGTACTTC | CASSLDLAGGGYEQYF
. | TRBD1 | TRBJ2-7 | TRBV28 | TGTGCCAGCAGCACAAAGACAGGGTTCTCCTACGAGCAGTACTTC | CASSTKTGFSYEQYF
. | . | TRBJ2-3 | TRBV6-1 | TGTGCCAGCAGTGCGCATGGGGGCGGATTAGGCACAGATACGCAGTATTTT | CASSAHGGGLGTDTQYF
. | TRBD2 | TRBJ2-5 | TRBV9 | TGTGCCAGCAGCGTAACCACTAGCGGGCAAGAGACCCAGTACTTC | CASSVTTSGQETQYF
. | TRBD1 | TRBJ2-1 | TRBV4-2 | TGTGCCAGCAGCCAAGATCAGGGGGCCTACAATGAGCAGTTCTTC | CASSQDQGAYNEQFF